Presented here are 13 T cell receptor beta chains from one specimen sequenced in a study of blood T cell repertoires in COVID-19. Sequencing was performed with immunoSEQ multiplex PCR; in TCRdb, only in-frame clones are kept and a portion is missing. The data hold 350,000 to 450,000 clones, with 75% to 90% observed a single time. The specimen sequenced was peripheral blood. Source of these receptors: a middle-aged woman with COVID-19, enrolled during active disease.

In its sample, this clone was seen a few times. This chain connects TRBV20-1 to TRBJ1-1; maybe TRBD1 (6 bases). Trimming pared 6 bases from V and 11 bases from J, leaving 16 bases between. Per the germline V gene, CDR1 is DFQATT and CDR2 is SNEGSKA (reference sequence). This CDR3 is 11 amino acids long. The CDR3 bases are TGCAGTGCGAAGACAGGAGCCGGGGCTTTCTTT. It yields the protein CSAKTGAGAFF.

The chain combines TRBV19 with TRBJ2-6; possible D gene TRBD1, 6 bases. The CDR3 is 15 amino acids. Deletions cut 3 bases from V and 1 base from J, with 7 bases between. Germline CDR1 reads LNHDA; CDR2 reads SQIVND (reference sequence). The CDR3 sequence is CASSIRGSGANVLTF. The CDR3 DNA is TGTGCCAGTAGTATCAGGGGTTCTGGGGCCAACGTCCTGACTTTC.

This clone qualifies as medium-sized. The J gene is TRBJ2-4, the V gene TRBV27; tentative D call: TRBD2 (6 bases). Per germline, CDR1 MNHEY and CDR2 SMNVEV (reference sequence). V was shortened by 5 bases and J by 8 bases, with 16 bases between the two germline ends. This CDR3 is 14 amino acids long. The CDR3, as DNA: TGTGCCAGCAGTCTCCGGGACGGCGGGGACATTCAGTACTTC. As protein: CASSLRDGGDIQYF.

The genes are TRBV12-5 and TRBJ1-1; 7 bases fit TRBD1. This CDR3 region has 13 residues. The germline V gene has CDR1 LGHNT and CDR2 FRNRAP. After removal of 2 bases from V and 8 bases from J, the junction contained 5 bases not matched to a gene. DNA of the CDR3: TGTGCTAGTGGTTTGACAGGGACAGACGAAGCTTTCTTT. Translated, it gives CASGLTGTDEAFF.

V usage is TRBV27 and J usage is TRBJ1-2; no firm D call. The germline V gene has CDR1 MNHEY and CDR2 SMNVEV (reference sequence). The V and J ends lost 6 bases and 0 bases respectively, with 11 bases between them. The CDR3 has 14 amino acids. The DNA for the CDR3 is TGTGCCAGCAGATCAGAATTAACTAACTATGGCTACACCTTC. It translates to CASRSELTNYGYTF.

The V gene is TRBV5-6, the J gene TRBJ2-7, with no clear D. The germline V gene has CDR1 SGHDT and CDR2 YYEEEE. The germline V and J ends were trimmed by 5 bases and 2 bases, with 8 bases remaining between them. The CDR3 covers 12 residues. CDR3 in amino acids: CASSLETYEQYF. For the CDR3, the DNA is TGTGCCAGCAGTCTCGAGACCTACGAGCAGTACTTC.

The gene calls are TRBV9 and TRBJ2-1, with TRBD2 matching over 11 bases. Germline CDR1 reads SGDLS; CDR2 reads YYNGEE. CDR3 length equals 17 residues. J lost 9 bases, V lost 0 bases, and 11 bases had no gene match. CDR3 protein: CASSVGPRLAGPSEQFF. CDR3 DNA: TGTGCCAGCAGCGTAGGCCCAAGACTAGCGGGGCCTAGTGAGCAGTTCTTC.

The rearrangement links TRBV11-2 to TRBJ2-1; 10 bases align to TRBD2. CDR3 length: 17 residues. Germline V gene data show CDR1 as SGHAT and CDR2 as FQNNGV. The J segment lost 0 bases and the V segment lost 3 bases, leaving 5 bases of the junction unmatched. This chain's CDR3 is CASSLKRGGSSYNEQFF. CDR3 in DNA: TGTGCCAGCAGCTTGAAGCGGGGGGGGAGCTCCTACAATGAGCAGTTCTTC.

This clone was seen just once. CDR3 sequence: CASSFLGNTIYF. DNA of the CDR3: TGTGCCAGCAGTTTTCTGGGAAACACCATATATTTT. V usage is TRBV12-3 or TRBV12-4 and J usage is TRBJ1-3; D is undetermined. This CDR3 is 12 amino acids long. Trimming shortened V by 3 bases and J by 4 bases, and 4 bases separated the two germline ends.

The DNA for the CDR3 is TGTGCCAGCAGCTTAGCGCCCAGGGTCCGGCAGGAAAAACTGTTTTTT. Its protein product is CASSLAPRVRQEKLFF. The chain recombines TRBV7-8 with TRBJ1-4, with D perhaps matching TRBD1 (5 bases). CDR1 SGHVS and CDR2 FQNEAQ come from the germline V gene. The CDR3 totals 16 residues. V shed 0 bases and J shed 8 bases, with 16 bases lying between them.

In its sample, this clone was seen once. The rearrangement uses TRBV5-1 and TRBJ1-3; possibly TRBD1 for D (5 bases). Germline CDR1 is SGHRS and CDR2 is YFSETQ. The CDR3 consists of 15 residues. V was cut by 0 bases and J by 0 bases, with 7 bases left in between. CDR3 coding DNA: TGCGCCAGCAGCTTGGAGGACACCTCTGGAAACACCATATATTTT. Its protein is CASSLEDTSGNTIYF.

CDR3 nucleotide sequence: TGTGCCAGTAGTCGGGGGGGGACAGGGGAACAGCCCCAGCATTTT. As protein: CASSRGGTGEQPQHF. The chain has TRBV19 and TRBJ1-5; 10 bases are a match to TRBD1. Germline loops: CDR1 LNHDA, CDR2 SQIVND (reference sequence). The CDR3 sequence is 15 residues long. J lost 7 bases, V lost 5 bases, and 8 bases had no gene match.

The V and J genes are TRBV23-1 and TRBJ2-3; TRBD1 might be the D (5 bases). TRBV23-1 is treated as an ORF (open reading frame) with a function not yet certain. There are 15 residues in the CDR3. V lost 6 bases and J lost 2, with 15 bases in between. CDR3 sequence (DNA): TGCGCCAGCAGACCCGGCAGGGTGTACACAGATACGCAGTATTTT. This codes for CASRPGRVYTDTQYF.